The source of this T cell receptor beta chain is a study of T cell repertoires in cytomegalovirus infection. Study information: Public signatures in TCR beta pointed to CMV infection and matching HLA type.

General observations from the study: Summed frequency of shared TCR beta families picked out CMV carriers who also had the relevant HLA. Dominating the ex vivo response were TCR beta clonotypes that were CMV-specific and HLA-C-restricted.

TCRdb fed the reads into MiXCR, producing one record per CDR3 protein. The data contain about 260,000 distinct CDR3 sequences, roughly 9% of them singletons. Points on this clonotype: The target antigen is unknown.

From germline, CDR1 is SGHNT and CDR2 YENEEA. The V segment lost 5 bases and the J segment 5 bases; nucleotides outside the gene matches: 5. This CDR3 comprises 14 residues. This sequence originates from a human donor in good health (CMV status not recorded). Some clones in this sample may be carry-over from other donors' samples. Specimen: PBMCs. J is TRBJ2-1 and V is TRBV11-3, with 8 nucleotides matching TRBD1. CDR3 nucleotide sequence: TGTGCCAGCAGCCCTCCGACAGGGGACAATGAGCAGTTCTTC. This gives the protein CASSPPTGDNEQFF.